These T cell receptor beta chains were read from a single sample in a study of STAT5B mutations in CD4+ large granular lymphocyte leukemia. Profiled with immunoSEQ multiplex PCR; TCRdb holds only in-frame clones, not every one. The table records around 33,000 clones, roughly 71% of them present only once. The sequencing input was CD4+ T cells from blood buffy coats. These receptors originate from a human donor in good health. The CDR3 runs from the conserved cysteine through the conserved F or W. Each record gives: J gene, V gene, CDR3 protein.

TRBJ2-3 | TRBV6-1 | CASSERSRLGLAGAISTDTQYF
TRBJ2-1 | TRBV19 | CASTTLVGAVGEQFF
TRBJ1-2 | TRBV6-4 | CASSTGTSNYGYTF
TRBJ2-3 | TRBV7-2 | CASSLARRGVYTDTQYF
TRBJ1-1 | TRBV10-3 | CAISESGRTGSGGTEAFF
TRBJ2-7 | TRBV5-1 | CASSPPGGEQYF
TRBJ2-5 | TRBV6-5 | CASSRTGVGQETQYF
TRBJ2-5 | TRBV2 | CASGRDRQQETQYF
TRBJ2-1 | TRBV5-1 | CASSLEQDVSQFF
TRBJ1-1 | TRBV19 | CASGFTGRNTEAFF
TRBJ1-1 | TRBV5-1 | CASSWDRAGTEAFF
TRBJ2-1 | TRBV2 | CASSKRGRELNEQFF
TRBJ2-1 | TRBV27 | CASTLGDAAYNEQFF
TRBJ2-7 | TRBV7-8 | CASSLEPGSFYEQYF
TRBJ2-3 | TRBV30 | CAWRDQTQYF
TRBJ1-5 | TRBV4-2 | CASSQEVHTRGMGVSNQPQHF
TRBJ2-2 | TRBV7-6 | CASSFRASGPPNTGELFF
TRBJ2-2 | TRBV10-3 | CAIGVSGSNTGELFF
TRBJ1-3 | TRBV5-6 | CASSPIQGAGGNTIYF
TRBJ2-5 | TRBV11-2 | CASSRTGAGRRETQYF
TRBJ1-4 | TRBV4-3 | CASSPRPLNEKLFF
TRBJ1-2 | TRBV7-2 | CASSLHRPGTGSDGYTF
TRBJ1-4 | TRBV6-5 | CASSYGPGNEKLFF
TRBJ2-7 | TRBV29-1 | CSVRQGPYEQYF
TRBJ1-1 | TRBV9 | CASSVRVRDTEAFF
TRBJ1-1 | TRBV10-3 | CAISERGLRNTEAFF
TRBJ1-6 | TRBV19 | CATTDPGGNSPLHF
TRBJ1-1 | TRBV6-1 | CASSWGQNTEAFF
TRBJ1-5 | TRBV5-5 | CASSLFDSTRVNQPQHF
TRBJ2-5 | TRBV6-6 | CASSYGQETQYF
TRBJ1-5 | TRBV7-9 | CASSFSPRGYSNQPQHF
TRBJ1-1 | TRBV7-2 | CASSSRFSGGNTEAFF
TRBJ1-3 | TRBV5-5 | CASSLGGSGNTIYF
TRBJ2-3 | TRBV4-3 | CASSRMGGDTQYF
TRBJ2-1 | TRBV7-2 | CASSFRSSYNEQFF
TRBJ2-3 | TRBV6-1 | CASSGTTDTQYF
TRBJ2-3 | TRBV2 | CASSHPGSDTQYF
TRBJ1-4 | TRBV7-2 | CASSLLGAGEKLFF
TRBJ2-2 | TRBV4-1 | CASSQVVDTGELFF
TRBJ1-5 | TRBV2 | CASSEDRSYQPQHF
TRBJ2-6 | TRBV4-2 | CASSQVAGALSGANVLTF
TRBJ2-7 | TRBV19 | CASRSRGTGNEQYF
TRBJ2-3 | TRBV5-4 | CASSMGTSTDTQYF
TRBJ1-1 | TRBV9 | CASSVGGEGAYTEAFF